These T cell receptor beta chains were read from a single sample in a study of T-cell memory formation after mild COVID-19. TCRdb reprocessed the 5' RACE reads via MiXCR and lists one record per CDR3 protein. The sample has 450,000 to 650,000 distinct CDR3 sequences; roughly 21% are singletons. Sequencing was carried out using PBMCs or a T cell subset sorted from them (not recorded which). These receptors originate from an adult woman who had mild COVID-19 (a few samples of this study predate the infection). Cell type and time point are not known. The CDR3 runs from the conserved cysteine through the conserved F or W. A D gene is named only where the DNA matches it firmly. Clone size is not always given. Where it is, it says once, few, many or a class for expanded clones.

>TRBV29-1|TRBJ2-7|few|TRBD1
TGCAGCGCCTTCGACAGGGCCACCTACGAGCAGTACTTC
CSAFDRATYEQYF
>TRBV5-6|TRBJ1-5|few|.
TGTGCCAGCAGCACACGGGGGGGGGCCAGTCAGCCCCAGCATTTT
CASSTRGGASQPQHF
>TRBV18|TRBJ1-1|few|.
TGTGCCAGCTCACCACCGGGACCGGAAGCTTTCTTT
CASSPPGPEAFF
>TRBV7-2|TRBJ1-5|few|.
TGTGCCAGCAGCATCCGGGGCATAAATCAGCCCCAGCATTTT
CASSIRGINQPQHF
>TRBV12-3/TRBV12-4|TRBJ2-1|.|.
TGTGCCAGCAGCCCTCGATATGACTACAATGAGCAGTTCTTC
CASSPRYDYNEQFF
>TRBV12-3/TRBV12-4|TRBJ1-2|.|.
TGTGCCAGCAGTCCTTACAGGGATCTCAATGGCTACACCTTC
CASSPYRDLNGYTF
>TRBV12-3/TRBV12-4|TRBJ1-2|few|.
TGTGCCAGCAGTTCCGTGACCTTAGATATGATGGGCTACACCTTC
CASSSVTLDMMGYTF
>TRBV5-5|TRBJ1-2|.|.
TGTGCCACCCGAGGGACACTGATGTGGAGGAACTATGGCTACACCTTC
CATRGTLMWRNYGYTF
>TRBV7-9|TRBJ1-2|many|TRBD1
TGTGCCAGCAGCAATATCCCGGGACAGGGGGCGAGCGAAGGCTACACCTTC
CASSNIPGQGASEGYTF
>TRBV25-1|TRBJ1-2|.|TRBD1
TGTGCCAGCAGTCCCCTGGGGGCCGGACAGGGGGAAAACTATGGCTACACCTTC
CASSPLGAGQGENYGYTF
>TRBV12-3/TRBV12-4|TRBJ2-2|few|.
TGTGCCAGCAGTTTATGGGCAGGGGCCGAGGGCGGGGAGCTGTTTTTT
CASSLWAGAEGGELFF
>TRBV12-3/TRBV12-4|TRBJ2-3|.|.
TGTGCCAGCAGGTCAGGGGCCTACACAGATACGCAGTATTTT
CASRSGAYTDTQYF
>TRBV3-1|TRBJ2-2|.|.
TGTGCCAGTGCTGGACTAAGCACCGGGGAGCTGTTTTTT
CASAGLSTGELFF
>TRBV9|TRBJ2-7|few|.
TGTGCCAGCAGCATCCGGGACAACTACGAGCAGTACTTC
CASSIRDNYEQYF
>TRBV5-1|TRBJ2-5|few|TRBD2
TGCGCCAGCAGCTTGGTAGCGGGGAAAGAGACCCAGTACTTC
CASSLVAGKETQYF
>TRBV4-2|TRBJ1-1|.|.
TGTGCCAGCAGCCAAGATGTTGGGCAGGGGAACACTGAAGCTTTCTTT
CASSQDVGQGNTEAFF
>TRBV5-6|TRBJ1-5|.|.
TGTGCCAGCAGCCCCGCAGGGGAATATAGCAATCAGCCCCAGCATTTT
CASSPAGEYSNQPQHF
>TRBV24-1|TRBJ2-2|few|.
TGTGCCACCAGTGATTTGACGGGGTCCGGGGAGCTGTTTTTT
CATSDLTGSGELFF
>TRBV5-1|TRBJ2-2|few|.
TGCGCCAGTAGGGGAACGGCGTCCGGGGAGCTGTTTTTT
CASRGTASGELFF
>TRBV20-1|TRBJ2-7|.|.
TGCAGTGCTGCTCACGGGGGATTTTACTACGAGCAGTACTTC
CSAAHGGFYYEQYF